This entry concerns a single T cell receptor (beta chain). TCRdb used MiXCR to reprocess the 5' RACE reads, holding one entry per CDR3 protein. The top ten hold less than 25% of the sample, which has roughly 300,000 distinct CDR3 sequences, around 8% seen once. These data come from a study of T-cell memory formation after mild COVID-19. In the study overall: TCR clusters were mostly confined to one donor each.

CDR1 and CDR2 (germline): SGHNT, YYREEE (reference sequence). The CDR3 runs 18 residues. V was clipped by 2 bases and J by 0 bases, with 19 bases between them. V usage is TRBV5-4 and J usage is TRBJ2-3; D remains ambiguous. The sample was PBMCs or a T cell subset sorted from them (not recorded which). The sequence was collected from a man aged 18 to 29 who had mild COVID-19 (a few samples of this study predate the infection). Cell type and time point are not known. For the CDR3, the DNA is TGTGCCAGCAGCTTTGATCCAGGCAGGCGATTTAGCACAGATACGCAGTATTTT. This encodes CASSFDPGRRFSTDTQYF.